Shown below are 18 T cell receptor beta chains from a single sample sequenced in a study of CD8+CD57+ T cells in acquired aplastic anemia. CDR3 and TCR beta VDJ profiling relied on genomic DNA as the template. TCRdb passed the reads through MiXCR, listing each CDR3 protein once. The table has approximately 200,000 distinct CDR3 sequences, about 64% seen once. Sequenced input: sorted CD4+, CD8+, or CD8+CD57+ T cells (not recorded which) from PBMCs. The receptor set was obtained from a human donor with severe aplastic anemia or a healthy control (not recorded which).

This clonotype was counted a few times. V usage is TRBV20-1 and J usage is TRBJ2-1; D is unresolved. Germline-derived CDR1 and CDR2 are DFQATT and SNEGSKA (reference sequence). This CDR3 has 13 residues. V was shortened by 3 bases and J by 10 bases, with 16 bases between the two germline ends. The CDR3 DNA reads TGCAGTGCTAGCCGAGACGAGGTTTCGGAGCAGTTCTTC. Translating it yields CSASRDEVSEQFF.

This clonotype was detected a few times. The gene calls are TRBV7-2 and TRBJ1-5; D remains unclear. Germline V CDR1 and CDR2: SGHTA, FQGNSA. The CDR3 loop spans 15 amino acids. Trimming took 5 bases from V and 3 from J, leaving 14 bases between them. In nucleotides, the CDR3 is TGTGCCAGCAGCCCGGAATCAGGATTCAATCAGCCCCAGCATTTT. The encoded protein is CASSPESGFNQPQHF.

The chain couples TRBV9 to TRBJ2-7, with D tentatively TRBD1 or TRBD2 (7 bases each). Germline lookup yields CDR1 SGDLS and CDR2 YYNGEE. V gave up 4 bases and J gave up 2 bases, with 16 bases separating them. The CDR3 is 15 residues long. CDR3 residues: CASSPRGSGTYEQYF. The CDR3 coding sequence is TGTGCCAGCAGCCCCAGGGGGAGCGGGACCTACGAGCAGTACTTC.

This clonotype was counted at least ten times. The gene calls are TRBV29-1 and TRBJ2-1; D unresolved. Germline assignment: CDR1 SQVTM and CDR2 ANQGSEA. The CDR3 has 18 residues. Trimming removed 3 bases at V and 5 bases at J, with 26 bases between. The DNA for the CDR3 is TGCAGCGTTGAGGGGTCTCGTGGCCAGATTAATTTGAACAATGAGCAGTTCTTC. It codes for CSVEGSRGQINLNNEQFF.

The genes are TRBV12-3 or TRBV12-4 and TRBJ2-1; TRBD1 matches at 9 bases. The CDR3 is made up of 15 amino acids. The V and J ends lost 5 bases and 7 bases, in that order; junction bases with no gene match: 9. In DNA, the CDR3 is TGTGCCAGCAGTCCAACGGGACAGGGTGGAAATGAGCAGTTCTTC. Its translation: CASSPTGQGGNEQFF.

The chain links TRBV19 to TRBJ2-7; TRBD2 matches at 10 bases. V gave up 6 bases and J gave up 1 base; unmatched junction bases: 6. Germline V gene data show CDR1 as LNHDA and CDR2 as SQIVND (reference sequence). The length of the CDR3 is 15 residues. The CDR3 protein is CASRVGTSASYEQYF. The DNA of the CDR3 is TGTGCCAGTAGAGTAGGGACTAGCGCTTCCTACGAGCAGTACTTC.

The chain combines TRBV14 with TRBJ1-2; 9 bases fit TRBD1. This CDR3 is 16 amino acids long. Per the germline V gene, CDR1 is SGHDN and CDR2 is FVKESK. The ends lost 2 bases at V and 3 bases at J; junction bases unmatched: 7. The CDR3 region is CASSQRYRGQDYGYTF. CDR3 DNA: TGTGCCAGCAGCCAACGATACAGGGGGCAGGACTATGGCTACACCTTC.

The chain uses TRBV28 and TRBJ1-6; TRBD1 agrees at 8 bases. The trim removed 5 bases at V and 14 bases at J, leaving 11 bases unmatched. From germline, CDR1 is MDHEN and CDR2 SYDVKM. CDR3 length: 14 residues. CDR3 protein: CASSPGQGGGSLHF. DNA of the CDR3: TGTGCCAGCAGTCCAGGACAGGGTGGAGGCTCCCTCCACTTT.

This chain connects TRBV20-1 to TRBJ2-3; D uncertain. Germline CDR1 is DFQATT and CDR2 is SNEGSKA (reference sequence). The CDR3 runs 17 residues. Trimming cost V 2 bases and J 0 bases, with 18 bases left between them. The CDR3 nucleotides read TGCAGTGCTAGACCAACCATAGCAGACGCTAGCACAGATACGCAGTATTTT. It is translated as CSARPTIADASTDTQYF.

This clonotype was found once. The J gene is TRBJ1-5, the V gene TRBV10-3, with D possibly TRBD1 on 5 matching bases. The V gene's germline CDR1 is ENHRY and CDR2 SYGVKD. The CDR3 is 15 residues long. V was clipped by 0 bases and J by 4 bases, with 10 bases between them. CDR3 sequence reads: CAISESGRGNQPQHF. The CDR3 nucleotides are TGTGCCATCAGTGAGTCGGGGAGGGGAAATCAGCCCCAGCATTTT.

The chain uses TRBV7-9 and TRBJ2-2, with TRBD2 matching 12 bases. The CDR3 is made up of 19 amino acids. Looked up from germline, CDR1 is SEHNR and CDR2 is FQNEAQ (reference sequence). Germline trimming cut 1 base from V and 5 bases from J; bases unmatched to any gene: 11. CDR3 sequence (DNA): TGTGCCAGCAGCTTAGGGGGACTAGCGGGCCCCGCGGAGACCGGGGAGCTGTTTTTT. Amino acids: CASSLGGLAGPAETGELFF.

This clonotype appeared a few times. It may be a read error: a sequence one base away is much more abundant. Here the CDR3 omits its conserved ending phenylalanine or tryptophan, so a read error is the likely source. This chain uses TRBV4-1 with TRBJ1-3; tentatively, D is TRBD1 (6 bases). Trimming removed 1 base from V and 2 bases from J, with 12 bases in between. The CDR3 has 16 residues. The V gene's germline CDR1 is MGHRA and CDR2 YSYEKL. The CDR3 reads CASSQAFSGAGNTIYL. The DNA for the CDR3 is TGCGCCAGCAGCCAAGCATTCTCAGGGGCTGGAAACACCATATATCTT.

This clonotype was recorded a few times. CDR3: CSVRKETQYF. The CDR3 DNA reads TGCAGCGTTAGAAAAGAGACCCAGTACTTC. The chain recombines TRBV29-1 with TRBJ2-5; D is unresolved. CDR1 SQVTM and CDR2 ANQGSEA come from the germline V gene. The V gene lost 5 bases and the J gene lost 3 bases, with 4 bases spanning the gap. CDR3 size: 10 residues.

The V call is TRBV9, the J call TRBJ1-1; TRBD1 might be the D (5 bases). Trimming removed 3 bases at V and 1 base at J, with 13 bases between. The length of the CDR3 is 15 residues. Germline V gives CDR1 SGDLS, CDR2 YYNGEE. The CDR3 nucleotides read TGTGCCAGCAGCGCCTTGTCTGGGGGGAACACTGAAGCTTTCTTT. It specifies CASSALSGGNTEAFF.

A word on this clonotype: A clone one base away is much larger, so this may be a read error. This chain uses TRBV25-1 with TRBJ2-7, with D perhaps matching TRBD1 or TRBD2 (5 bases each). CDR1 is MGHDK, CDR2 SYGVNS, per germline. The CDR3 consists of 12 residues. The CDR3 protein is CASRDRGYEQHF. The CDR3 region has the DNA TGTGCCAGCCGGGACCGGGGCTACGAGCAGCACTTC.

The rearrangement links TRBV5-1 to TRBJ2-3, with D hard to call. V dropped 0 bases and J dropped 0 bases, with 11 bases sitting between them. CDR3 length: 16 residues. CDR1 and CDR2 (germline): SGHRS, YFSETQ. The CDR3 sequence is CASSLVMSRSTDTQYF. CDR3 DNA: TGCGCCAGCAGCTTGGTTATGAGCAGGAGCACAGATACGCAGTATTTT.

This sequence joins TRBV7-9 and TRBJ1-6; no firm D call. The ends were cut back, 3 bases at V and 13 bases at J, with 10 bases in the middle. Per the germline V gene, CDR1 is SEHNR and CDR2 is FQNEAQ (reference sequence). The CDR3 covers 12 residues. The CDR3: CASSLPAGPLHF. The CDR3 coding sequence is TGTGCCAGCAGCTTGCCCGCGGGGCCCCTCCACTTT.

Here the CDR3 DNA reads TGCAGTGCTAGAGTTCGACAAAAACTGTTTTTT. Protein sequence: CSARVRQKLFF. V and J are TRBV20-1 and TRBJ1-4; D gene uncertain. This CDR3 has 11 amino acids. Germline CDR1 reads DFQATT; CDR2 reads SNEGSKA (reference sequence). The V end was cut by 1 base, the J end by 9 bases, with 6 bases between.